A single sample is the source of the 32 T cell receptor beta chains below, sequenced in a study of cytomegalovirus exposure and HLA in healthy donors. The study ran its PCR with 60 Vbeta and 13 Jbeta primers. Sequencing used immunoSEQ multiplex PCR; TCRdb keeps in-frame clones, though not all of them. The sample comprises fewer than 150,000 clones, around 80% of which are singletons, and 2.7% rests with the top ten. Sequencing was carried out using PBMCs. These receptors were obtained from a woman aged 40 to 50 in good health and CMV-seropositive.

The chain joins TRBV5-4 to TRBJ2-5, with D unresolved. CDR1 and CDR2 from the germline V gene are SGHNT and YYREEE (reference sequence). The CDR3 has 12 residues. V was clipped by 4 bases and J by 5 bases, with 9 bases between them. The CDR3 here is CASSIDGETQYF. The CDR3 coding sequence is TGTGCCAGCAGCATAGACGGGGAGACCCAGTACTTC.

This CDR3 reads CASSLVQETQYF. DNA for the CDR3: TGTGCCAGCAGCTTGGTTCAGGAGACCCAGTACTTC. This sequence joins TRBV5-8 and TRBJ2-5, with D uncertain. Trimming left V 0 bases short and J 5 bases short, with 5 bases between. Germline V CDR1 and CDR2: SGHTS, YDEGEE. The CDR3 loop spans 12 amino acids.

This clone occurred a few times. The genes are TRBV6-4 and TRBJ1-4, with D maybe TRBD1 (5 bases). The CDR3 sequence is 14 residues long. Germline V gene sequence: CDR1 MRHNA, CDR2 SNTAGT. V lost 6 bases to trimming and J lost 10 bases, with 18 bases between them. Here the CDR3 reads CASSRGPGEGKLFF. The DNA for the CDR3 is TGTGCCAGCAGCCGAGGTCCGGGGGAAGGAAAACTGTTTTTT.

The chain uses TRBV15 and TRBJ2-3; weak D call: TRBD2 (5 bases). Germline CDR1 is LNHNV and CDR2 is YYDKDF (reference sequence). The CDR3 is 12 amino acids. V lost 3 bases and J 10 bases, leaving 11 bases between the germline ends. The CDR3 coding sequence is TGTGCCACCAGCAGTCTAGCTCGAGCGCAGTATTTT. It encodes CATSSLARAQYF.

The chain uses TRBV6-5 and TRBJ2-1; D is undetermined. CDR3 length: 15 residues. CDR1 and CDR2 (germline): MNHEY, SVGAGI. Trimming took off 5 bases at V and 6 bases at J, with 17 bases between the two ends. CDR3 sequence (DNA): TGTGCCAGCAGTCCCTCCGGTTTGAATGTCAATGAGCAGTTCTTC. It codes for CASSPSGLNVNEQFF.

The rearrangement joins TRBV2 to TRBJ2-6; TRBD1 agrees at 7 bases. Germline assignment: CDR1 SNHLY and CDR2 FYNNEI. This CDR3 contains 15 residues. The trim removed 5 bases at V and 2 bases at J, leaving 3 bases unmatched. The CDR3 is CASSPDRAGANVLTF. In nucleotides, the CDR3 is TGTGCCAGCAGTCCTGACAGGGCTGGGGCCAACGTCCTGACTTTC.

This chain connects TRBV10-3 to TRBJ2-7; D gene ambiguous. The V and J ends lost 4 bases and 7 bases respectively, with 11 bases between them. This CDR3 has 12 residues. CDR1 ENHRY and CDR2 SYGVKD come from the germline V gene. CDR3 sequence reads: CAISVDAGEQYF. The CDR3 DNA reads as TGTGCCATCAGTGTCGACGCCGGGGAGCAGTACTTC.

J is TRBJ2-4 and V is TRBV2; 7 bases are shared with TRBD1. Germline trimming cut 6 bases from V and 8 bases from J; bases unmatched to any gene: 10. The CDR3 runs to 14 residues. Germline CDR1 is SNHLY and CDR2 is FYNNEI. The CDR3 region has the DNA TGTGCCAGCAGGACAGGGCAGGGTGGAGACATTCAGTACTTC. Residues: CASRTGQGGDIQYF.

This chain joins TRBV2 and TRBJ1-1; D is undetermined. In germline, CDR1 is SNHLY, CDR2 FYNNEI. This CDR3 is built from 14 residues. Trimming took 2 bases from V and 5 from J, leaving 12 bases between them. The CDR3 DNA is TGTGCCAGCAGTGAATCCAGGCGCGGGACTGAAGCTTTCTTT. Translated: CASSESRRGTEAFF. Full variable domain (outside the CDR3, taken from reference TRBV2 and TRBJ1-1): EPEVTQTPSHQVTQMGQEVILRCVPISNHLYFYWYRQILGQKVEFLVSFYNNEISEKSEIFDDQFSVERPDGSNFTLKIRSTKLEDSAMYFCASSESRRGTEAFFGQGTRLTVV.

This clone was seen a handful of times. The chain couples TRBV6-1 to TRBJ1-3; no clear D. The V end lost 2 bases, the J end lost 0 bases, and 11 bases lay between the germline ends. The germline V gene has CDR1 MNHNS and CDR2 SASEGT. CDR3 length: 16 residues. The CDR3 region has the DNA TGTGCCAGCAGTGAATTGGGCCCCTACTCTGGAAACACCATATATTTT. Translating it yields CASSELGPYSGNTIYF.

In nucleotides, the CDR3 is TGTGCCACCAGCGCGCGAACCACCCACGACACCGGGGAGCTGTTTTTT. It is translated as CATSARTTHDTGELFF. The chain uses TRBV15 and TRBJ2-2; D is uncertain. The CDR3 extends over 16 amino acids. Germline lookup yields CDR1 LNHNV and CDR2 YYDKDF (reference sequence). Trimming shortened V by 5 bases and J by 3 bases, and 16 bases separated the two germline ends.

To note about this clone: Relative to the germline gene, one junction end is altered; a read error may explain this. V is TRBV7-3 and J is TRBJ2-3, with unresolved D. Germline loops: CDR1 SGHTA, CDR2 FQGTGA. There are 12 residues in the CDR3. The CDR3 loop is CTSSLTLGTQYF. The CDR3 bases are TGTACCAGCAGCTTAACCCTAGGTACGCAGTATTTT.

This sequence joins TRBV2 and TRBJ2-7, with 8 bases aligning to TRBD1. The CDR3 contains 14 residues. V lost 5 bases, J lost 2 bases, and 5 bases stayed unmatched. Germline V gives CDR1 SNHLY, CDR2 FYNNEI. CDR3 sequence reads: CASSMGTGTYEQYF. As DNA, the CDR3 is TGTGCCAGCAGTATGGGGACAGGCACCTACGAGCAGTACTTC.

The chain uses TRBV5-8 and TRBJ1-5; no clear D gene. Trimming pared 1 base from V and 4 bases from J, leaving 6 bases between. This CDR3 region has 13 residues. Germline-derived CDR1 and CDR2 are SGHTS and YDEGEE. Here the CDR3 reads CASSLIKNQPQHF. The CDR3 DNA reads TGTGCCAGCAGCTTGATTAAAAATCAGCCCCAGCATTTT.

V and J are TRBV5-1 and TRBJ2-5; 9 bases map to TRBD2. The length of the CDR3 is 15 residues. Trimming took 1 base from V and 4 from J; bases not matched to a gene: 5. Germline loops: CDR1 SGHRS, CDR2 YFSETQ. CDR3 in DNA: TGCGCCAGCAGCTTGCTTAGCGGGAGTTTAGAGACCCAGTACTTC. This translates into CASSLLSGSLETQYF.

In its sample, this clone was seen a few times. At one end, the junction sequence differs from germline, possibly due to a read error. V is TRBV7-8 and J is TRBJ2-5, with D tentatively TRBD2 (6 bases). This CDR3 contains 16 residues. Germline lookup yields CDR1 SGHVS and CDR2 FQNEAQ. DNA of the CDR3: TGTGCCAGCAGCCCCTATGGGGGGTCGGAGCAAGAGGCCCAGTACTTC. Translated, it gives CASSPYGGSEQEAQYF.

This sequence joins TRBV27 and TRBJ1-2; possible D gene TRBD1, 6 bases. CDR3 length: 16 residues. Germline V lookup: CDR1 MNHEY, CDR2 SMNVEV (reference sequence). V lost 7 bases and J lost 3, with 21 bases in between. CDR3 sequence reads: CASNGSCYREYYGYTF. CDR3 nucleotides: TGTGCCAGCAACGGGTCGTGTTACAGGGAGTACTATGGCTACACCTTC.

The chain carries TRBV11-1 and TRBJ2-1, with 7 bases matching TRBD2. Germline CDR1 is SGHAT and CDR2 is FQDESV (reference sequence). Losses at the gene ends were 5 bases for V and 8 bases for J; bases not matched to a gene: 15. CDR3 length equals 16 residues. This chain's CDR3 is CASSRVVGGSSDEQFF. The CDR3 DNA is TGTGCCAGCAGCCGGGTGGTGGGCGGGAGCTCCGATGAGCAGTTCTTC.

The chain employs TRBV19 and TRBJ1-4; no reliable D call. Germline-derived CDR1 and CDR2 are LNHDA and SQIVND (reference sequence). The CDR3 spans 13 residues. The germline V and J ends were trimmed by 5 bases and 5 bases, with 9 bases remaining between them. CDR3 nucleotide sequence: TGTGCCAGTAGTTTCGGCGGAAATGAAAAACTGTTTTTT. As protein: CASSFGGNEKLFF.

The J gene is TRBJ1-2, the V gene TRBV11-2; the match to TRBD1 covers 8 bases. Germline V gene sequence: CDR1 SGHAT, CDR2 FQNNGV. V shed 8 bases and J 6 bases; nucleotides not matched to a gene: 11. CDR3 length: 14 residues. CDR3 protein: CASSPSPGGHGYTF. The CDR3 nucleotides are TGTGCCAGCTCCCCCAGTCCAGGGGGCCATGGCTACACCTTC.

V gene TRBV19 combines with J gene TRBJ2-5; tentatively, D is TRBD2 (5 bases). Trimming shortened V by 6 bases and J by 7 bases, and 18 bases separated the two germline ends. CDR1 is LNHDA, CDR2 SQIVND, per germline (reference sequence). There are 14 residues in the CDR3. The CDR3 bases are TGTGCCAGTAGGGAGGAATTAATGTACGGGACCCAGTACTTC. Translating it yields CASREELMYGTQYF.

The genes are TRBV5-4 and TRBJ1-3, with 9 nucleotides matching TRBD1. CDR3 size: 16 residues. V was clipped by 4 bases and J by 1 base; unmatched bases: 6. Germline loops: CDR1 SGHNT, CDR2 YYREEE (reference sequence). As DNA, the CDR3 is TGTGCCAGCAGCAGACAGGGGGAACTTTCTGGAAACACCATATATTTT. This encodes CASSRQGELSGNTIYF.

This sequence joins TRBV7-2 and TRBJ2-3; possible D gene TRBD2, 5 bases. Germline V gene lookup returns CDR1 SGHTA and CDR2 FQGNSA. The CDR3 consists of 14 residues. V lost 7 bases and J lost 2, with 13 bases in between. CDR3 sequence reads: CASTPQRNTDTQYF. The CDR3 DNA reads TGTGCCAGCACCCCCCAGCGGAACACAGATACGCAGTATTTT.

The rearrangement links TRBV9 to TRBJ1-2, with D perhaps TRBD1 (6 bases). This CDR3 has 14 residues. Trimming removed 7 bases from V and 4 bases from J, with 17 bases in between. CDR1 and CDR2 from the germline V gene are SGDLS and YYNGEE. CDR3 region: CASGGVQGGYGYTF. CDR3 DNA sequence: TGTGCCAGCGGGGGGGTACAGGGAGGCTATGGCTACACCTTC.

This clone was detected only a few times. The CDR3: CSVSKTGGGNTEAFF. DNA for the CDR3: TGCAGCGTTTCAAAGACGGGAGGGGGGAACACTGAAGCTTTCTTT. The rearrangement joins TRBV29-1 to TRBJ1-1, with a weak D call TRBD1 (6 bases). The CDR3 runs to 15 residues. Trimming shortened V by 5 bases and J by 1 base, and 17 bases separated the two germline ends. CDR1 and CDR2 (germline): SQVTM, ANQGSEA.

CDR3 sequence reads: CASNRALYSNQPQHF. In DNA form, the CDR3 reads TGTGCCAGTAACAGGGCCCTGTATAGCAATCAGCCCCAGCATTTT. V is TRBV19 and J is TRBJ1-5, with D possibly being TRBD1 (6 bases). The ends were cut back, 7 bases at V and 0 bases at J, with 13 bases in the middle. This CDR3 is 15 amino acids long. Germline V gene data show CDR1 as LNHDA and CDR2 as SQIVND (reference sequence).

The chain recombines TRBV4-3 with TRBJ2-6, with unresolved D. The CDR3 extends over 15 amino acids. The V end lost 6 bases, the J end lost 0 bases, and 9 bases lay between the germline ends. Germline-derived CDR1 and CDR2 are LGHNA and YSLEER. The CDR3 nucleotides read TGCGCCAGCAGACTACATTACTCTGGGGCCAACGTCCTGACTTTC. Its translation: CASRLHYSGANVLTF.

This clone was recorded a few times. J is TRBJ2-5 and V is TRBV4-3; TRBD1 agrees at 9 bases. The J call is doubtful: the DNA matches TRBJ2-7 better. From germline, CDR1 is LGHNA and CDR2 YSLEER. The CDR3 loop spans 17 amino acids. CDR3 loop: CASSQGGQGSSSYEQYF. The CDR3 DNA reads TGCGCCAGCAGCCAGGGGGGACAGGGAAGCAGCTCCTACGAGCAGTACTTC.

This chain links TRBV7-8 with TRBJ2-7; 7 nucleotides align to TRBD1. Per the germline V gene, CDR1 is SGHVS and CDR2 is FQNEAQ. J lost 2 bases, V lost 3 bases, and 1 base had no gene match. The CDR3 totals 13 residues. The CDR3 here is CASSFGQAYEQYF. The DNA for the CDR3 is TGTGCCAGCAGCTTCGGACAGGCCTACGAGCAGTACTTC.

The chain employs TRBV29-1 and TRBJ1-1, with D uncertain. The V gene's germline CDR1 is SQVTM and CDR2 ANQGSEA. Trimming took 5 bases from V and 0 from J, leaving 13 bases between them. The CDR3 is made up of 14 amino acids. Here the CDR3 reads CSVSQNRMNTEAFF. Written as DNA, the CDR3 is TGCAGCGTTTCTCAGAATCGCATGAACACTGAAGCTTTCTTT. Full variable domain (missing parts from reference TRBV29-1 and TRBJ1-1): SAVISQKPSRDICQRGTSLTIQCQVDSQVTMMFWYRQQPGQSLTLIATANQGSEATYESGFVIDKFPISRPNLTFSTLTVSNMSPEDSSIYLCSVSQNRMNTEAFFGQGTRLTVV.

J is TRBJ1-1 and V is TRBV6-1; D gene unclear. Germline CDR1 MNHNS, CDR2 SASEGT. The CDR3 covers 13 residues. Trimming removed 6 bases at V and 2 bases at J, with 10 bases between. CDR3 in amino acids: CASRLTSNTEAFF. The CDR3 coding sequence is TGTGCCAGCAGGCTGACAAGTAACACTGAAGCTTTCTTT.

CDR3 DNA sequence: TGTGCCAGCAGCTTAGGAGGCCAGATCCAGGGTCAGCCCCAGCATTTT. Protein product: CASSLGGQIQGQPQHF. The J gene is TRBJ1-5, the V gene TRBV7-8, with D possibly matching TRBD1 (5 bases). The CDR3 is made up of 16 amino acids. V lost 1 base to trimming and J lost 6 bases, with 16 bases between them. Germline CDR1 and CDR2: SGHVS and FQNEAQ.